This passage covers 22 T cell receptor beta chains from one sample sequenced in a study of OX40 agonist ivuxolimab in advanced cancers. TCRdb keeps only in-frame clones here, not all; method: immunoSEQ multiplex PCR. The sample shows under 50,000 clones, about 88% of them seen only once. This specimen consisted of CD4+ or CD8+ T cells sorted from blood, obtained in a trial of the OX40 agonist ivuxolimab. The receptors were sampled from an adult with an advanced solid tumor such as melanoma, head and neck, liver or kidney cancer.

The J gene is TRBJ1-2, the V gene TRBV6-4; unclear D gene. Germline CDR1 MRHNA, CDR2 SNTAGT. V was cut by 2 bases and J by 1 base, with 5 bases left in between. This CDR3 is 13 amino acids long. The CDR3 loop reads CASSDGSNYGYTF. CDR3 in DNA: TGTGCCAGCAGTGACGGGAGTAACTATGGCTACACCTTC.

V usage is TRBV9 and J usage is TRBJ2-5; no firm D call. CDR3 size: 14 residues. Germline V CDR1 and CDR2: SGDLS, YYNGEE. Deletions cut 0 bases from V and 3 bases from J, with 9 bases between. CDR3 residues: CASSVGIGKETQYF. Written as DNA, the CDR3 is TGTGCCAGCAGCGTAGGAATAGGGAAAGAGACCCAGTACTTC.

This chain uses TRBV28 with TRBJ1-5; D ambiguous. The CDR3 is made up of 14 amino acids. V lost 5 bases, J lost 7 bases, and 15 bases lay in between. Germline CDR1 is MDHEN and CDR2 is SYDVKM. CDR3 sequence: CASSPGNTRQPQHF. The CDR3 nucleotides read TGTGCCAGCAGTCCCGGGAATACAAGGCAGCCCCAGCATTTT.

The chain joins TRBV19 to TRBJ2-3; D might be TRBD2 (5 bases). V was pared by 3 bases and J by 0 bases, with 13 bases between. CDR1 is LNHDA and CDR2 is SQIVND in the germline V gene (reference sequence). The CDR3 length is 16 residues. The CDR3: CASSMWEISSTDTQYF. The CDR3 DNA is TGTGCCAGTAGTATGTGGGAGATATCTAGCACAGATACGCAGTATTTT.

The V gene is TRBV18, the J gene TRBJ1-1; a weak D match, TRBD1 (6 bases). Trimming left V 3 bases short and J 3 bases short, with 17 bases between. CDR1 KGHSH and CDR2 LQKENI come from the germline V gene. The CDR3 is 16 residues long. The CDR3 spells CASSPSMLGGHTEAFF. The DNA of the CDR3 is TGTGCCAGCTCACCCTCCATGCTTGGGGGCCACACTGAAGCTTTCTTT.

The chain couples TRBV7-9 to TRBJ2-7; 8 bases align to TRBD1. V trimming: 6 bases; J trimming: 5 bases; junction bases outside the gene matches: 6. The CDR3 runs to 13 residues. CDR1 and CDR2 from the germline V gene are SEHNR and FQNEAQ (reference sequence). CDR3 bases: TGTGCCAGCAGGGAGGACAGGGAGCACGAGCAGTACTTC. Amino acids: CASREDREHEQYF.

This clone appeared once. The chain employs TRBV25-1 and TRBJ1-4; perhaps TRBD1 as D (5 bases). The V gene lost 1 base and the J gene lost 8 bases, with 17 bases spanning the gap. CDR1 and CDR2 (germline): MGHDK, SYGVNS. CDR3 length equals 16 residues. The CDR3 nucleotides are TGTGCCAGCAGTGAATTCCGGGGCGGGAGGGCAGAAAAACTGTTTTTT. Amino acid sequence: CASSEFRGGRAEKLFF.

CDR3 DNA: TGTGCCAGCAGTCTCCGGTCAGGAAACAAAGAGACCCAGTACTTC. Translation: CASSLRSGNKETQYF. The chain has TRBV28 and TRBJ2-5; D is ambiguous. The V gene lost 5 bases and the J gene lost 3 bases, with 16 bases spanning the gap. Germline CDR1 is MDHEN and CDR2 is SYDVKM. This CDR3 is 15 amino acids long. Complete variable domain (other parts from reference TRBV28 and TRBJ2-5): DVKVTQSSRYLVKRTGEKVFLECVQDMDHENMFWYRQDPGLGLRLIYFSYDVKMKEKGDIPEGYSVSREKKERFSLILESASTNQTSMYLCASSLRSGNKETQYFGPGTRLLVL.

The table lists this clone with a count of one. V and J are TRBV5-8 and TRBJ1-2; tentatively, D is TRBD1 (5 bases). The CDR3 extends over 14 amino acids. V lost 0 bases to trimming and J lost 6 bases, with 12 bases between them. Germline CDR1 is SGHTS and CDR2 is YDEGEE. The CDR3 DNA follows: TGTGCCAGCAGCTTGGCGTCCAGGGTTGATGGCTACACCTTC. Its translation is CASSLASRVDGYTF.

This chain connects TRBV30 to TRBJ1-5, with a possible D match to TRBD1 (5 bases). Per the germline V gene, CDR1 is GTSNPN and CDR2 is SVGIG (reference sequence). V dropped 2 bases and J dropped 4 bases, with 27 bases sitting between them. The CDR3 is 19 amino acids. The CDR3 region is CAWSKPLDRGRSVNQPQHF. For the CDR3, the DNA is TGTGCCTGGAGTAAGCCCTTAGATAGGGGAAGGTCGGTGAATCAGCCCCAGCATTTT.

V is TRBV11-2 and J is TRBJ2-7; unclear D gene. Germline V lookup: CDR1 SGHAT, CDR2 FQNNGV. Trimming took 4 bases from V and 2 from J, leaving 9 bases between them. This CDR3 region has 13 residues. The DNA of the CDR3 is TGTGCCAGCAGCTCCTCAGGAACCTACGAGCAGTACTTC. Protein: CASSSSGTYEQYF.

The chain recombines TRBV7-9 with TRBJ2-1; D is tentatively TRBD1 or TRBD2 (6 bases each). The CDR3 covers 16 residues. Germline V CDR1 and CDR2: SEHNR, FQNEAQ (reference sequence). V lost 1 base and J 1 base, leaving 11 bases between the germline ends. This chain's CDR3 is CASSLGGGRSYNEQFF. CDR3 sequence (DNA): TGTGCCAGCAGCTTAGGAGGGGGGCGATCCTACAATGAGCAGTTCTTC.

The chain joins TRBV30 to TRBJ2-5, with no clear D. Germline V gene sequence: CDR1 GTSNPN, CDR2 SVGIG (reference sequence). The CDR3 has 13 residues. The V end was cut by 3 bases, the J end by 0 bases, with 8 bases between. In DNA form, the CDR3 reads TGTGCCTGGAGGTGGCGGAACCAAGAGACCCAGTACTTC. Translation: CAWRWRNQETQYF.

This chain joins TRBV28 and TRBJ1-2, with unresolved D. The CDR3 runs to 13 residues. Deletions cut 6 bases from V and 3 bases from J, with 11 bases between. Germline V CDR1 and CDR2: MDHEN, SYDVKM. The CDR3 DNA follows: TGTGCCAGCAGCGTCAGTGAAGACTATGGCTACACCTTC. Translating it yields CASSVSEDYGYTF.

This clone has more than one count but fewer than ten. V gene TRBV9 combines with J gene TRBJ2-7; weak D call: TRBD1 (6 bases). The V gene lost 4 bases and the J gene lost 2 bases, with 13 bases spanning the gap. Germline values: CDR1 SGDLS, CDR2 YYNGEE. CDR3 length: 14 residues. In nucleotides, the CDR3 is TGTGCCAGCAGCTCGACAGGTTTAGCCTACGAGCAGTACTTC. Translated, it gives CASSSTGLAYEQYF. The full variable domain, in which reference TRBV9 and TRBJ2-7 provide the parts outside the CDR3, is DSGVTQTPKHLITATGQRVTLRCSPRSGDLSVYWYQQSLDQGLQFLIQYYNGEERAKGNILERFSAQQFPDLHSELNLSSLELGDSALYFCASSSTGLAYEQYFGPGTRLTVT.

The rearrangement joins TRBV15 to TRBJ2-5, with 11 bases aligning to TRBD2. Per germline, CDR1 LNHNV and CDR2 YYDKDF (reference sequence). This CDR3 is 16 amino acids long. V lost 0 bases and J lost 5; bases outside the gene matches: 5. This chain's CDR3 is CATSRDSSGGWETQYF. DNA of the CDR3: TGTGCCACCAGCAGAGATTCTAGCGGGGGGTGGGAGACCCAGTACTTC.

The J gene is TRBJ2-5, the V gene TRBV7-8, with 8 bases that match TRBD2. CDR1 is SGHVS and CDR2 is FQNEAQ in the germline V gene. The CDR3 is made up of 17 amino acids. The junction had 11 bases not matched to a gene; V was cut back by 4 bases and J by 1 base. The CDR3 nucleotides are TGTGCCAGCAGCTCGCCACGGAGTAGCGGGACCCAAGAGACCCAGTACTTC. It is translated as CASSSPRSSGTQETQYF.

The rearrangement links TRBV7-9 to TRBJ1-2; 7 bases line up with TRBD1. Per germline, CDR1 SEHNR and CDR2 FQNEAQ (reference sequence). J was trimmed by 8 bases and V by 5 bases; bases with no gene match: 17. This CDR3 is built from 16 residues. The CDR3 nucleotides read TGTGCCAGCAGCCTCCTTCGACAGGGAGTTACGGAGGGCTACACCTTC. Translated, it gives CASSLLRQGVTEGYTF.

This chain connects TRBV30 to TRBJ2-7; a weak D match, TRBD1 (5 bases). Germline V gives CDR1 GTSNPN, CDR2 SVGIG (reference sequence). Deletions cut 3 bases from V and 3 bases from J, with 9 bases between. This CDR3 region has 12 residues. This CDR3 is CAWSRQFYEQYF. DNA for the CDR3: TGTGCCTGGAGCAGACAGTTCTACGAGCAGTACTTC.

The chain links TRBV27 to TRBJ2-2; D remains ambiguous. The V gene lost 3 bases and the J gene lost 1 base, with 6 bases spanning the gap. CDR1 and CDR2 (germline): MNHEY, SMNVEV (reference sequence). The CDR3 loop spans 14 amino acids. CDR3 bases: TGTGCCAGCAGTTTGAGTCAGAACACCGGGGAGCTGTTTTTT. Translated: CASSLSQNTGELFF.

This clone was seen a few times. The chain has TRBV7-3 and TRBJ1-1, with 7 positions matching TRBD1. The CDR3 has 13 residues. Germline V gene sequence: CDR1 SGHTA, CDR2 FQGTGA. V was pared by 5 bases and J by 4 bases, with 4 bases of the junction left unmatched. Here the CDR3 DNA reads TGTGCCAGCAGCACATACAGGGGCACTGAAGCTTTCTTT. It translates to CASSTYRGTEAFF.

The chain links TRBV2 to TRBJ2-5, with TRBD2 identical over 7 bases. This CDR3 region has 15 residues. Germline V lookup: CDR1 SNHLY, CDR2 FYNNEI. V gave up 6 bases and J gave up 7 bases; unmatched junction bases: 14. The CDR3 spells CASREAAGTQRTQYF. The CDR3 DNA reads TGTGCCAGCAGGGAGGCAGCGGGGACCCAGAGGACCCAGTACTTC.